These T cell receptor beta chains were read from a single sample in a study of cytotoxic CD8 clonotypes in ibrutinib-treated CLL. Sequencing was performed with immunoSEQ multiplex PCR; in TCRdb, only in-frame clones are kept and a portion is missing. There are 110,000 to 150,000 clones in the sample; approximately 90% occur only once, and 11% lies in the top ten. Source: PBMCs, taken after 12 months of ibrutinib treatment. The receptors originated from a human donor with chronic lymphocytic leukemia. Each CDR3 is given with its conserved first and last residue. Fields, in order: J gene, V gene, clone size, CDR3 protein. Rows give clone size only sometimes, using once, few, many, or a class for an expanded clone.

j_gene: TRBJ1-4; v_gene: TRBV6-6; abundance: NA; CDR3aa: CASSTYEKLFF
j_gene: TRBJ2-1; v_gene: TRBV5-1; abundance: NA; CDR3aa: CASSLEGGPREQFF
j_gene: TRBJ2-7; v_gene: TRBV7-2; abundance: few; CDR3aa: CASSPSYEQYF
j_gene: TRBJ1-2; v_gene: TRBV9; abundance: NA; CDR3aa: CASSARDGLGYGYTF
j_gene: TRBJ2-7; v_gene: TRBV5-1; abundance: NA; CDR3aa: CASSRQGQGNYEQYF
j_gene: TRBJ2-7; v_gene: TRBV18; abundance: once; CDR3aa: CASSPLPFDRGNEQYF
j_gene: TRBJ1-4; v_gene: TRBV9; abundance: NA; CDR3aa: CASSVRGGSNEKLFF
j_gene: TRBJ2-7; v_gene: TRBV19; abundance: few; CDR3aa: CASSIQFSAYEQYF
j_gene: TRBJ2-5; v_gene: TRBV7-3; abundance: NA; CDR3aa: CASSPDRAGETQYF
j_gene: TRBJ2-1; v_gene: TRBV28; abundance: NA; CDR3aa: CASSLPTSGTNEQFF
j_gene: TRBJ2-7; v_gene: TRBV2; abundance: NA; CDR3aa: CASSDFYEQYF
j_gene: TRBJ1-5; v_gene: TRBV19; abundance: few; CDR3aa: CASTSRGPGQPQHF
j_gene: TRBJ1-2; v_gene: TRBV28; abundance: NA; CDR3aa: CASVLTGLPYGYTF
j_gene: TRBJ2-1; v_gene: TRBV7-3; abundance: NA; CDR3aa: CASSARDRGLNEQFF
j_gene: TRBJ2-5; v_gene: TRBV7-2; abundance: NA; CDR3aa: CASSPTRGLGETQYF
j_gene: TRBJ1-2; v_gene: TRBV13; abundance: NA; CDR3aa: CASSLLRSNYGYTF
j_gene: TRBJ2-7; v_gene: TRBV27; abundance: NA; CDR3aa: CASSLSVGQDISYEQYF
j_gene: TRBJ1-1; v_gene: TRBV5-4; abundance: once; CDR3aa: CASSSSRFSGAFF
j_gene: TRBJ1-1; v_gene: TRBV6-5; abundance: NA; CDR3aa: CASRGTGKSEAFF
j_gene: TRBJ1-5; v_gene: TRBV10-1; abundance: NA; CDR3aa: CASSDPGYRGRGQPQHF
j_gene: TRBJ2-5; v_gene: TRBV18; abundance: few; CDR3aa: CASSPVPSGTQYF
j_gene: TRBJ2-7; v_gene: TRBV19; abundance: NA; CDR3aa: CASSPARTGYEQYF